These 30 T cell receptor beta chains were sequenced from one sample in a study of blood T cell repertoires in COVID-19. The assay was immunoSEQ multiplex PCR, and TCRdb's table has in-frame clones only and misses some. The table includes approximately 360,000 clones, under 85% detected once. Sequences were obtained from PBMCs or T cells enriched from blood (not recorded which). These receptors were obtained from a woman between 45 and 65 years old who had recovered from COVID-19.

The rearrangement uses TRBV6-2 or TRBV6-3 and TRBJ1-5; 7 positions agree with TRBD1. The CDR3 loop spans 17 amino acids. V was clipped by 2 bases and J by 1 base; unmatched bases: 8. CDR1 is MNHEY, CDR2 SVGEGT, per germline. The CDR3 spells CASSYVAGGESNQPQHF. The CDR3 DNA follows: TGTGCCAGCAGTTACGTGGCAGGGGGTGAGAGCAATCAGCCCCAGCATTTT.

This clone was seen once. The chain carries TRBV18 and TRBJ1-1; a possible D gene is TRBD1 (5 bases). Trimming took 3 bases from V and 4 from J, leaving 15 bases between them. This CDR3 is 15 amino acids long. Germline V CDR1 and CDR2: KGHSH, LQKENI. The CDR3 sequence: CASSPAPGGITEAFF. For the CDR3, the DNA is TGTGCCAGCTCACCGGCGCCGGGGGGAATCACTGAAGCTTTCTTT. Full variable domain (outside the CDR3, taken from reference TRBV18 and TRBJ1-1): NAGVMQNPRHLVRRRGQEARLRCSPMKGHSHVYWYRQLPEEGLKFMVYLQKENIIDESGMPKERFSAEFPKEGPSILRIQQVVRGDSAAYFCASSPAPGGITEAFFGQGTRLTVV.

The gene calls are TRBV5-1 and TRBJ2-3, with a weak D call TRBD2 (8 bases). V gave up 0 bases and J gave up 3 bases, with 14 bases separating them. The CDR3 is 16 residues long. Germline V CDR1 and CDR2: SGHRS, YFSETQ. CDR3 amino acids: CASSLGQGGRTDTQYF. The CDR3, as DNA: TGCGCCAGCAGCTTGGGACAGGGCGGGAGGACAGATACGCAGTATTTT.

V is TRBV9 and J is TRBJ2-5; a weak D match, TRBD2 (6 bases). Germline V lookup: CDR1 SGDLS, CDR2 YYNGEE. Trimming removed 3 bases from V and 4 bases from J, with 16 bases in between. The CDR3 sequence is 15 residues long. This CDR3 is CASSAGTLGGETQYF. The CDR3 DNA follows: TGTGCCAGCAGCGCCGGGACCCTGGGGGGAGAGACCCAGTACTTC. Using reference TRBV9 and TRBJ2-5 for the parts outside the CDR3, the full variable domain is DSGVTQTPKHLITATGQRVTLRCSPRSGDLSVYWYQQSLDQGLQFLIQYYNGEERAKGNILERFSAQQFPDLHSELNLSSLELGDSALYFCASSAGTLGGETQYFGPGTRLLVL.

The rearrangement joins TRBV19 to TRBJ1-2, with 10 nucleotides matching TRBD1. This CDR3 spans 18 amino acids. Germline-derived CDR1 and CDR2 are LNHDA and SQIVND (reference sequence). Germline trimming cut 3 bases from V and 2 bases from J; bases unmatched to any gene: 12. The CDR3 reads CASSIHLGTGASNYGYTF. CDR3 DNA: TGTGCCAGTAGTATTCATTTGGGGACAGGGGCTTCCAACTATGGCTACACCTTC.

V gene TRBV30 combines with J gene TRBJ2-3, with 8 bases matching TRBD2. This CDR3 is built from 14 residues. V was pared by 0 bases and J by 2 bases, with 1 base of the junction left unmatched. Looked up from germline, CDR1 is GTSNPN and CDR2 is SVGIG (reference sequence). The CDR3 reads CAWSVLADTDTQYF. CDR3 nucleotides: TGTGCCTGGAGTGTACTAGCGGACACAGATACGCAGTATTTT.

The V and J genes are TRBV7-9 and TRBJ1-1, with D tentatively TRBD1 (6 bases). The CDR3 extends over 17 amino acids. The V gene lost 5 bases and the J gene lost 0 bases, with 19 bases spanning the gap. Germline V gene sequence: CDR1 SEHNR, CDR2 FQNEAQ (reference sequence). For the CDR3, the DNA is TGTGCCAGCAGCCTCTCCGACCGATCAGGGGTGAACACTGAAGCTTTCTTT. It yields the protein CASSLSDRSGVNTEAFF. Looking up the rest from reference TRBV7-9 and TRBJ1-1 gives the full variable domain: DTGVSQNPRHKITKRGQNVTFRCDPISEHNRLYWYRQTLGQGPEFLTYFQNEAQLEKSRLLSDRFSAERPKGSFSTLEIQRTEQGDSAMYLCASSLSDRSGVNTEAFFGQGTRLTVV.

V and J are TRBV19 and TRBJ1-2; TRBD1 aligns across 7 bases. From germline, CDR1 is LNHDA and CDR2 SQIVND (reference sequence). Unmatched junction bases numbered 16, after V lost 4 bases and J lost 5 bases. The CDR3 sequence is 17 residues long. CDR3 nucleotides: TGTGCCAGTAGTACAATGGGACAGAACTTCCGCCGATATGGCTACACCTTC. Protein sequence: CASSTMGQNFRRYGYTF.

This clone has only a few counts. The V gene is TRBV29-1, the J gene TRBJ1-1; a weak D match, TRBD1 (5 bases). This CDR3 region has 12 residues. Germline loops: CDR1 SQVTM, CDR2 ANQGSEA. V was shortened by 3 bases and J by 10 bases, with 15 bases between the two germline ends. CDR3 sequence: CSVDYSGAGAFF. Written as DNA, the CDR3 is TGCAGCGTTGATTACAGTGGGGCCGGAGCTTTCTTT.

The rearrangement joins TRBV2 to TRBJ1-2; the D is unclear. CDR1 and CDR2 from the germline V gene are SNHLY and FYNNEI. The CDR3 covers 15 residues. Trimming pared 7 bases from V and 2 bases from J, leaving 17 bases between. The CDR3 nucleotides are TGTGCCAGCACCTACGTTTCGGGGTCGAACTATGGCTACACCTTC. This encodes CASTYVSGSNYGYTF.

The J gene is TRBJ1-6, the V gene TRBV6-5, with unresolved D. The germline V and J ends were trimmed by 9 bases and 6 bases, with 12 bases remaining between them. Germline values: CDR1 MNHEY, CDR2 SVGAGI. The CDR3 totals 13 residues. Here the CDR3 reads CASWRVLNSPLHF. The CDR3 bases are TGTGCCAGTTGGAGGGTACTTAATTCACCCCTCCACTTT.

This clone appeared a few times. This sequence joins TRBV5-4 and TRBJ1-2; 8 bases line up with TRBD1. The length of the CDR3 is 15 residues. V lost 4 bases to trimming and J lost 0 bases; unmatched junction nucleotides: 5. The germline gives CDR1 SGHNT, CDR2 YYREEE (reference sequence). CDR3 sequence: CASSPGTGANYGYTF. DNA for the CDR3: TGTGCCAGCAGCCCCGGGACAGGAGCTAACTATGGCTACACCTTC.

This clone was recorded a few times. V is TRBV6-5 and J is TRBJ2-1; a possible D gene is TRBD2 (6 bases). Germline-derived CDR1 and CDR2 are MNHEY and SVGAGI. The germline V and J ends were trimmed by 0 bases and 4 bases, with 10 bases remaining between them. This CDR3 has 15 amino acids. CDR3 protein: CASSYSRDPYNEQFF. CDR3 DNA sequence: TGTGCCAGCAGTTACTCGCGGGACCCTTACAATGAGCAGTTCTTC.

The rearrangement joins TRBV7-2 to TRBJ1-6; the D gene is possibly TRBD1 (5 bases). This CDR3 spans 16 amino acids. Looked up from germline, CDR1 is SGHTA and CDR2 is FQGNSA. Trimming left V 3 bases short and J 9 bases short, with 18 bases between. The CDR3 nucleotides read TGTGCCAGCAGCTTCTCCCTTTCAGGGAGGGGTTCACCCCTCCACTTT. It translates to CASSFSLSGRGSPLHF.

This clone has more than one count but fewer than ten. The chain recombines TRBV29-1 with TRBJ1-2; 11 positions match TRBD1. V shed 7 bases, J shed 4 bases, and the junction held 20 bases outside the gene matches. This CDR3 is built from 18 residues. Germline assignment: CDR1 SQVTM and CDR2 ANQGSEA. This chain's CDR3 is CSALGLGQGEGRSYGYTF. In nucleotides, the CDR3 is TGCAGCGCCCTAGGGTTGGGACAGGGGGAAGGTCGATCCTATGGCTACACCTTC.

The chain has TRBV3-1 (or the pseudogene TRBV3-2) and TRBJ2-7; 7 positions match TRBD1. Germline V CDR1 and CDR2: LGHDT, YNNKEL (reference sequence). With V trimmed by 8 bases and J by 1 base, 11 bases remained unmatched. CDR3 length: 15 amino acids. Here the CDR3 DNA reads TGTGCCAGCTCTCCTCACAGGGGTTGGTCCTACGAGCAGTACTTC. Protein product: CASSPHRGWSYEQYF.

The rearrangement joins TRBV7-2 to TRBJ1-2, with TRBD1 as a possible D gene (6 bases). The V end was cut by 5 bases, the J end by 1 base, with 11 bases between. The CDR3 contains 14 residues. Germline lookup yields CDR1 SGHTA and CDR2 FQGNSA. The CDR3 loop reads CASSPGQLNYGYTF. The CDR3 coding sequence is TGTGCCAGCAGCCCCGGACAGCTTAACTATGGCTACACCTTC.

This chain uses TRBV5-1 with TRBJ2-1; D possibly corresponds to TRBD1 (5 bases). CDR3 length: 12 amino acids. V shed 7 bases and J shed 7 bases, with 12 bases lying between them. Germline CDR1 is SGHRS and CDR2 is YFSETQ. The CDR3 loop reads CASHERGNEQFF. In nucleotides, the CDR3 is TGCGCCAGCCATGAAAGGGGAAATGAGCAGTTCTTC.

The chain recombines TRBV2 with TRBJ2-5; tentative D call: TRBD1 (5 bases). With 6 bases removed from V and 5 bases from J, the gap between germline ends came to 22 bases. Germline V lookup: CDR1 SNHLY, CDR2 FYNNEI. CDR3 size: 16 residues. The CDR3 nucleotides read TGTGCCAGCAGGAGCCTCTCCCCCTCCAGGGCGGAGACCCAGTACTTC. As protein: CASRSLSPSRAETQYF.

This rearrangement joins TRBV6-5 to TRBJ1-2; perhaps TRBD1 as D (5 bases). CDR1 is MNHEY and CDR2 is SVGAGI in the germline V gene. Trimming removed 7 bases at V and 6 bases at J, with 15 bases between. This CDR3 spans 13 amino acids. The CDR3 loop is CASMVWTSDGYTF. CDR3 nucleotides: TGTGCCAGCATGGTATGGACAAGCGATGGCTACACCTTC.

The CDR3 coding sequence is TGTGCCAGCAGTTTAATCACGGGCTATGGCTACACCTTC. This encodes CASSLITGYGYTF. This sequence joins TRBV27 and TRBJ1-2; no clear D. V lost 2 bases and J 4 bases, leaving 8 bases between the germline ends. Per germline, CDR1 MNHEY and CDR2 SMNVEV (reference sequence). This CDR3 comprises 13 residues.

V gene TRBV4-1 combines with J gene TRBJ2-5; 9 bases are shared with TRBD1. Germline V CDR1 and CDR2: MGHRA, YSYEKL. V was pared by 1 base and J by 5 bases, with 5 bases of the junction left unmatched. The CDR3 runs to 15 residues. The CDR3 DNA follows: TGCGCCAGCAGCCAAGTGACAGGGGGATTGGAGACCCAGTACTTC. Its translation: CASSQVTGGLETQYF.

The rearrangement joins TRBV28 to TRBJ1-1; 7 bases map to TRBD1. Germline-derived CDR1 and CDR2 are MDHEN and SYDVKM. V lost 6 bases to trimming and J lost 1 base; unmatched junction nucleotides: 5. CDR3 length: 14 residues. CDR3 bases: TGTGCCAGCAGATCGCAGGGGGGGAACACTGAAGCTTTCTTT. It encodes CASRSQGGNTEAFF.

The CDR3 here is CAWTRGSLGNTIYF. As DNA, the CDR3 is TGTGCCTGGACAAGGGGGTCTCTAGGAAACACCATATATTTT. The V gene is TRBV30, the J gene TRBJ1-3, with D perhaps matching TRBD1 (6 bases). In germline, CDR1 is GTSNPN, CDR2 SVGIG (reference sequence). The CDR3 length is 14 residues. V was cut by 4 bases and J by 4 bases, with 14 bases left in between.

The rearrangement uses TRBV10-1 and TRBJ1-5, with 8 positions matching TRBD1. CDR1 and CDR2 from the germline V gene are WNHNN and SYGVQD (reference sequence). Trimming at V came to 7 bases and at J to 7 bases, leaving 15 bases not matched to a gene. The CDR3 loop spans 16 amino acids. For the CDR3, the DNA is TGCGCCAGCACGGACAGGGTTTTTAAGAGCGTCCAGCCCCAGCATTTT. Translating it yields CASTDRVFKSVQPQHF.

The chain combines TRBV12-5 with TRBJ1-2, with D perhaps TRBD1 (6 bases). Trimming took off 0 bases at V and 4 bases at J, with 12 bases between the two ends. Germline V lookup: CDR1 LGHNT, CDR2 FRNRAP. The CDR3 runs 15 residues. The CDR3 DNA reads as TGTGCTAGTGGTTTGGTAATGAACAGGGTCTATGGCTACACCTTC. Residues: CASGLVMNRVYGYTF.

The V call is TRBV6-5, the J call TRBJ1-1; D not resolved. Germline V lookup: CDR1 MNHEY, CDR2 SVGAGI. The ends were cut back, 6 bases at V and 7 bases at J, with 15 bases in the middle. The length of the CDR3 is 13 residues. The CDR3 loop reads CASRIQNQDEAFF. The CDR3 nucleotides read TGTGCCAGCAGAATACAGAATCAGGATGAAGCTTTCTTT.

This chain's CDR3 is CASSLGTSGGQETQYF. The DNA for the CDR3 is TGTGCCAGCAGCCTCGGGACTAGCGGGGGCCAAGAGACCCAGTACTTC. V is TRBV11-3 and J is TRBJ2-5; 14 nucleotides agree with TRBD2. Germline values: CDR1 SGHNT, CDR2 YENEEA. The J segment lost 1 base and the V segment lost 5 bases, leaving 3 bases of the junction unmatched. The CDR3 is 16 residues long.

For this clone: Its ends do not fully match the called genes, so a read error is possible. CDR3 nucleotides: TGTGCCAGCAGCCCGAGGAGGAATTCGCCCCTCCACTTT. Its protein product is CASSPRRNSPLHF. The chain joins TRBV7-3 to TRBJ1-6; no reliable D call. Germline-derived CDR1 and CDR2 are SGHTA and FQGTGA. The CDR3 sequence is 13 residues long.

The chain joins TRBV10-1 to TRBJ1-3, with 8 bases lining up with TRBD1. The V and J ends lost 7 bases and 3 bases, in that order; junction bases with no gene match: 8. The CDR3 is 15 residues long. CDR1 WNHNN and CDR2 SYGVQD come from the germline V gene (reference sequence). This CDR3 is CASIPPQGDGNTIYF. Written as DNA, the CDR3 is TGCGCCAGCATCCCCCCACAGGGGGATGGAAACACCATATATTTT.